The T cell receptor (beta chain) described here comes from a study of T cell repertoires in cytomegalovirus infection. Study information: Based on public TCR beta signatures, there were indications of CMV infection and of a matching HLA type.

This clonotype was picked up one time. Its antigen is as yet unknown. One entry per CDR3 protein results from TCRdb running MiXCR on the reads. The sample yields approximately 500,000 distinct CDR3 sequences, 30% to 40% seen once. The CDR3 contains 14 residues. V was clipped by 4 bases and J by 4 bases; unmatched bases: 4. CDR1 and CDR2 from the germline V gene are LNHNV and YYDKDF (reference sequence). The J gene is TRBJ1-1, the V gene TRBV15, with 9 bases lining up with TRBD1. Here the sequenced sample was cultured PBMCs, taken from culture after CMV antigen stimulation. The TCR originated in a human donor in good health (CMV status not recorded). Some clones in this sample may be carry-over from other donors' samples. The CDR3 is CATSMGQGFTEAFF. CDR3 coding DNA: TGTGCCACCAGCATGGGACAGGGCTTCACTGAAGCTTTCTTT. Variable domain in full (rest from reference TRBV15 and TRBJ1-1): DAMVIQNPRYQVTQFGKPVTLSCSQTLNHNVMYWYQQKSSQAPKLLFHYYDKDFNNEADTPDNFQSRRPNTSFCFLDIRSPGLGDTAMYLCATSMGQGFTEAFFGQGTRLTVV.